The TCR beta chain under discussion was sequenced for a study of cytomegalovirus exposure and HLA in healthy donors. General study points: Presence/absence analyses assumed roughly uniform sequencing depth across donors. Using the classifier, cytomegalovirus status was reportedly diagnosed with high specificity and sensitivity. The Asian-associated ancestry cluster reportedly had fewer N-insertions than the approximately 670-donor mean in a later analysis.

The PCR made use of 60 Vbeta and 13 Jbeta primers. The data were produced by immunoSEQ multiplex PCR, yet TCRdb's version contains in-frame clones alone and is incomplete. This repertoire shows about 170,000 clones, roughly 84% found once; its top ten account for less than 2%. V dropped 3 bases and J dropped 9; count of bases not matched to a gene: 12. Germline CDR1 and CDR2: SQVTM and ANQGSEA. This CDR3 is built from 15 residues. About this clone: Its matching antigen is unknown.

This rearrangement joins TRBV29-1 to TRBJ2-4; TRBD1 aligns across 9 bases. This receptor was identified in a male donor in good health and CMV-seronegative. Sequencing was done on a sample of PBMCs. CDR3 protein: CSVEGTGTGLGIQYF. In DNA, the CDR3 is TGCAGCGTTGAGGGCACCGGGACAGGGTTAGGCATTCAGTACTTC.